The 20 T cell receptor beta chains reported below all come from one sample, sequenced in a study of CXCR3-negative and CXCR3-positive naive CD8 T cells. Whole-study results and caveats: The TRB CDR3s that CXCR3-positive naive cells carried were more hydrophobic than those of CXCR3-negative naive cells.

Through 5' RACE with UMI labels, the TRB cDNA libraries were prepared. TCRdb derives one entry per CDR3 protein from the 5' RACE reads, leaving out DNA. Recorded here are 150,000 to 180,000 distinct CDR3 sequences; the top ten clones represent nearly 0.5%. Their specific antigens are unknown. Material for sequencing was naive CXCR3+ CD8+ T cells from blood. Subset here: CD45RO-CCR7+CD27+CD95- naive CD8+ T cells expressing CXCR3 (TNR3+). The receptors come from a human donor in good health. Some clones in this sample may be carry-over from other donors' samples.

This chain links TRBV2 with TRBJ2-5; TCRdb calls TRBD1, which cannot be checked without DNA. Germline CDR1 reads SNHLY; CDR2 reads FYNNEI. This CDR3 has 11 amino acids. The CDR3 sequence: CASTYGTGINF.

The CDR3 region is CASRPGQGVYGYTF. The V gene is TRBV27, the J gene TRBJ1-2; TCRdb returns TRBD1, unconfirmable since there is no DNA. CDR1 and CDR2 (germline): MNHEY, SMNVEV (reference sequence). This CDR3 is 14 amino acids long.

V and J are TRBV20-1 and TRBJ2-7. Germline values: CDR1 DFQATT, CDR2 SNEGSKA (reference sequence). This CDR3 is 13 amino acids long. Here the CDR3 reads CSAISSEAYEQYF.

The chain employs TRBV7-8 and TRBJ2-1. Germline V lookup: CDR1 SGHVS, CDR2 FQNEAQ. This CDR3 contains 12 residues. CDR3 protein: CASSPYLGEQFF. The variable domain in full, completed from reference TRBV7-8 and TRBJ2-1, reads GAGVSQSPRYKVAKRGQDVALRCDPISGHVSLFWYQQALGQGPEFLTYFQNEAQLDKSGLPSDRFFAERPEGSVSTLKIQRTQQEDSAVYLCASSPYLGEQFFGPGTRLTVL.

The V gene is TRBV2, the J gene TRBJ2-1; the TCRdb D gene call, TRBD2, has no DNA to confirm it. This CDR3 is built from 15 residues. The V gene's germline CDR1 is SNHLY and CDR2 FYNNEI. This CDR3 reads CASSGTAGAYNEQFF. The full variable domain, with the rest looked up from reference TRBV2 and TRBJ2-1, is EPEVTQTPSHQVTQMGQEVILRCVPISNHLYFYWYRQILGQKVEFLVSFYNNEISEKSEIFDDQFSVERPDGSNFTLKIRSTKLEDSAMYFCASSGTAGAYNEQFFGPGTRLTVL.

The gene calls are TRBV28 and TRBJ2-7. Germline values: CDR1 MDHEN, CDR2 SYDVKM. The CDR3 extends over 14 amino acids. The CDR3 region is CASSPAEGSYEQYF.

CDR3 loop: CASSEWTGPYEQYF. The chain couples TRBV12-3 or TRBV12-4 to TRBJ2-7. The CDR3 sequence is 14 residues long.

The J gene is TRBJ2-5, the V gene TRBV4-1. CDR3 length equals 12 residues. Germline lookup yields CDR1 MGHRA and CDR2 YSYEKL. CDR3 protein: CASSQDRETQYF.

The rearrangement uses TRBV14 and TRBJ2-5; TCRdb calls TRBD2, which cannot be checked without DNA. CDR3 size: 15 residues. Germline CDR1 is SGHDN and CDR2 is FVKESK. The CDR3 spells CASSLWAGGHETQYF.

The chain is built from TRBV29-1 and TRBJ2-1; TCRdb picks TRBD1, but there is no DNA to check that call. Germline CDR1 reads SQVTM; CDR2 reads ANQGSEA. The CDR3 length is 13 residues. CDR3 protein: CSVCPDRGGEQFF.

The chain combines TRBV18 with TRBJ2-3; TCRdb selects TRBD1, and the lack of DNA leaves this call unchecked. The CDR3 spans 18 residues. From germline, CDR1 is KGHSH and CDR2 LQKENI. The CDR3 protein is CASSPRKQGAEGTDTQYF.

V usage is TRBV7-9 and J usage is TRBJ1-2; TCRdb's assignment of TRBD1 cannot be checked, as there is no DNA. Germline CDR1 is SEHNR and CDR2 is FQNEAQ (reference sequence). The CDR3 is 14 residues long. CDR3 amino acids: CASSPGQGFYGYTF.

The rearrangement links TRBV19 to TRBJ2-5; the TCRdb call, TRBD1, lacks DNA for checking. CDR1 LNHDA and CDR2 SQIVND come from the germline V gene (reference sequence). CDR3 length: 14 residues. The CDR3 sequence: CASGPGQPQETQYF.

The gene calls are TRBV30 and TRBJ2-1; TCRdb's assignment of TRBD1 cannot be checked, as there is no DNA. Germline CDR1 is GTSNPN and CDR2 is SVGIG (reference sequence). This CDR3 is 13 amino acids long. The CDR3 loop reads CATYTGGYNEQFF.

The chain has TRBV7-9 and TRBJ2-1; TCRdb designates TRBD2, a call that cannot be tested without DNA. Germline CDR1 and CDR2: SEHNR and FQNEAQ (reference sequence). The CDR3 consists of 15 residues. CDR3 in amino acids: CASSLAPSGGNEQFF.

CDR3 region: CASSLIPDGGARDGYTF. J is TRBJ1-2 and V is TRBV28; TCRdb selects TRBD1, and the lack of DNA leaves this call unchecked. The germline V gene has CDR1 MDHEN and CDR2 SYDVKM. This CDR3 is built from 17 residues.

The chain links TRBV10-3 to TRBJ2-1; TCRdb returns TRBD2, unconfirmable since there is no DNA. CDR1 is ENHRY and CDR2 is SYGVKD in the germline V gene. CDR3 size: 14 residues. CDR3 region: CAISVAGRYNEQFF.

The chain has TRBV27 and TRBJ1-1. The length of the CDR3 is 17 residues. CDR1 MNHEY and CDR2 SMNVEV come from the germline V gene (reference sequence). The chain's CDR3 is CASSLGPSVSISAEAFF.

The rearrangement uses TRBV10-3 and TRBJ2-1. The germline gives CDR1 ENHRY, CDR2 SYGVKD. The CDR3 is 12 amino acids. The CDR3 region is CAIRRPDNEQFF.

V usage is TRBV7-9 and J usage is TRBJ2-6; TCRdb names TRBD1, which stays unverified in the absence of DNA. CDR3 size: 21 residues. CDR1 and CDR2 from the germline V gene are SEHNR and FQNEAQ (reference sequence). CDR3 in amino acids: CASSSTNRRDRGELGANVLTF.